This is a list of T cell receptor beta chains from one sample in a study of CD8 T cells in Susac syndrome. From the immunoSEQ multiplex PCR reads, TCRdb called clonotypes with MiXCR, one entry per CDR3 protein. This table has 150,000 to 160,000 distinct CDR3 sequences, about 95% appearing once. Sequenced material: CD8+ T cells from PBMCs. These receptors originate from a human donor with multiple sclerosis. Each CDR3 is given with its conserved first and last residue. The D gene is left open where the match is weak. Clone size, where shown, is once, few, many, or a class for clones that have expanded.

>-|-|TRBJ1-1|TRBV20-1
CSAPIRETEAFF
TGCAGTGCTCCAATCAGGGAAACTGAAGCTTTCTTT
>-|few|TRBJ2-5|TRBV6-1
CASTPWRSDRGETQYF
TGTGCCAGCACCCCTTGGCGATCGGACAGAGGAGAGACCCAGTACTTC
>-|-|TRBJ2-3|TRBV9
CASSGRGGLRDTQYF
TGTGCCAGCAGCGGGAGGGGGGGCCTTAGGGATACGCAGTATTTT
>-|-|TRBJ1-5|TRBV12-3/TRBV12-4
CASSLDGGQPQHF
TGTGCCAGCAGTTTAGATGGGGGCCAGCCCCAGCATTTT
>-|-|TRBJ2-1|TRBV15
CATSHPPHNEQFF
TGTGCCACCAGCCACCCCCCGCACAATGAGCAGTTCTTC
>-|-|TRBJ1-2|TRBV20-1
CSAPWDYGYTF
TGCAGTGCCCCTTGGGACTATGGCTACACCTTC
>-|-|TRBJ1-1|TRBV29-1
CSVEEQANTEAFF
TGCAGCGTTGAAGAACAGGCCAACACTGAAGCTTTCTTT
>-|-|TRBJ1-5|TRBV13
CASSSKGNQPQHF
TGTGCCAGCAGCTCTAAGGGTAATCAGCCCCAGCATTTT
>-|once|TRBJ2-1|TRBV11-2
CASSLVPRVHEQFF
TGTGCCAGCAGCTTAGTCCCCAGGGTCCATGAGCAGTTCTTC
>TRBD1|-|TRBJ2-1|TRBV5-1
CASSVGQASKWFF
TGCGCCAGCAGCGTCGGACAGGCAAGCAAATGGTTCTTC
>TRBD1|-|TRBJ2-1|TRBV13
CASRQGLRDEQFF
TGTGCCAGCCGACAGGGTCTAAGGGATGAGCAGTTCTTC
>-|-|TRBJ1-4|TRBV30
CAWTRDIEEKLFF
TGTGCCTGGACCCGGGACATTGAGGAAAAACTGTTTTTT
>-|-|TRBJ1-1|TRBV13
CASSFYSTMNTEAFF
TGTGCCAGCAGCTTCTACAGTACCATGAACACTGAAGCTTTCTTT
>-|-|TRBJ1-5|TRBV29-1
CSVDREKGNQPQHF
TGCAGCGTTGACCGGGAGAAGGGCAATCAGCCCCAGCATTTT
>TRBD2|-|TRBJ2-7|TRBV12-3/TRBV12-4
CASSFHRGGEQYF
TGTGCCAGCAGTTTTCACCGGGGGGGCGAGCAGTACTTC
>-|-|TRBJ1-2|TRBV4-1
CASSQNGALYGYTF
TGCGCCAGCAGCCAAAATGGGGCCCTCTATGGCTACACCTTC
>-|-|TRBJ1-1|TRBV20-1
CSAKRRDSNTEAFF
TGCAGTGCCAAGAGGCGCGACTCGAACACTGAAGCTTTCTTT
>-|-|TRBJ2-1|TRBV18
CASSGGFTEQFF
TGTGCCAGCTCTGGTGGGTTTACTGAGCAGTTCTTC
>TRBD2|-|TRBJ2-1|TRBV7-9
CASGLHVSGGVNNEQFF
TGTGCCAGCGGCCTCCACGTTAGCGGGGGAGTTAACAATGAGCAGTTCTTC
>-|once|TRBJ2-7|TRBV7-9
CASSWTGTASSYEQYF
TGTGCCAGCAGCTGGACCGGGACCGCGAGCTCCTACGAGCAGTACTTC
>-|-|TRBJ2-3|TRBV15
CATSRDRGASTDTQYF
TGTGCCACCAGCAGAGATCGCGGCGCGTCCACAGATACGCAGTATTTT
>-|-|TRBJ2-5|TRBV3-1
CASSQEGRETQYF
TGTGCCAGCAGCCAGGAGGGTCGTGAGACCCAGTACTTC
>TRBD2|-|TRBJ2-5|TRBV29-1
CSVAREQTQYF
TGCAGCGTTGCGCGGGAGCAGACCCAGTACTTC
>TRBD1|-|TRBJ2-5|TRBV3-1
CASSQPSGGEETQYF
TGTGCCAGCAGCCAACCGTCAGGGGGAGAAGAGACCCAGTACTTC
>-|-|TRBJ2-1|TRBV25-1
CASRSYNEQFF
TGTGCCAGCAGGAGTTACAATGAGCAGTTCTTC
>-|once|TRBJ2-2|TRBV20-1
CSARSGQNTGELFF
TGCAGTGCTAGATCGGGACAAAACACCGGGGAGCTGTTTTTT
>-|-|TRBJ2-5|TRBV6-5
CASSLLNTRMETQYF
TGTGCCAGCAGTTTATTAAACACAAGAATGGAGACCCAGTACTTC
>-|-|TRBJ1-2|TRBV6-1
CASSEEADYGYTF
TGTGCCAGCAGTGAAGAAGCTGACTATGGCTACACCTTC
>-|-|TRBJ2-2|TRBV29-1
CSVEGQGGGELFF
TGCAGCGTTGAAGGGCAGGGAGGCGGGGAGCTGTTTTTT
>-|-|TRBJ1-1|TRBV30
CAWILGASNTEAFF
TGTGCCTGGATATTAGGAGCGAGCAACACTGAAGCTTTCTTT
>-|-|TRBJ2-1|TRBV29-1
CSAVDSYNEQFF
TGCAGCGCGGTGGACAGCTACAATGAGCAGTTCTTC
>-|once|TRBJ1-1|TRBV3-1
CASSQDQRGFGAFF
TGTGCCAGCAGCCAAGATCAAAGGGGTTTCGGAGCTTTCTTT
>-|once|TRBJ2-7|TRBV20-1
CSAKGQKTYEQYF
TGCAGTGCTAAAGGACAGAAAACCTACGAGCAGTACTTC
>-|-|TRBJ1-2|TRBV20-1
CSARGQGRGYTF
TGCAGTGCTAGGGGTCAGGGTAGAGGCTACACCTTC
>TRBD2|-|TRBJ2-1|TRBV9
CASSAPGGDNEQFF
TGTGCCAGCAGCGCTCCGGGGGGTGACAATGAGCAGTTCTTC
>-|once|TRBJ1-1|TRBV5-6
CASSLAGTDTEAFF
TGTGCCAGCAGCTTGGCGGGGACGGACACTGAAGCTTTCTTT
>TRBD2|-|TRBJ2-1|TRBV6-1
CASTLQAGGPHSYNEQFF
TGTGCCAGCACCCTCCAAGCGGGGGGGCCTCATTCCTACAATGAGCAGTTCTTC
>TRBD2|-|TRBJ2-7|TRBV12-5
CASGLILGGLTDEQYF
TGTGCTAGTGGTTTGATCCTCGGGGGGTTAACGGACGAGCAGTACTTC
>-|-|TRBJ1-2|TRBV30
CAWSGDFVPNNYGYTF
TGTGCCTGGAGTGGTGATTTCGTGCCAAATAACTATGGCTACACCTTC
>-|-|TRBJ1-1|TRBV29-1
CGEVCVDAFF
TGCGGAGAGGTTTGTGTAGATGCTTTCTTT
>-|-|TRBJ1-1|TRBV20-1
CSAREGGEAFF
TGCAGTGCTAGAGAGGGCGGAGAAGCTTTCTTT
>TRBD1|-|TRBJ2-5|TRBV12-3/TRBV12-4
CASSPPDRGLLETQYF
TGTGCCAGCAGCCCCCCGGACAGGGGGCTGTTAGAGACCCAGTACTTC
>-|-|TRBJ1-1|TRBV14
CASSGRTGKNTEAFF
TGTGCCAGCAGCGGCCGAACAGGGAAGAACACTGAAGCTTTCTTT
>TRBD1|-|TRBJ2-7|TRBV25-1
CASNRGYEQYF
TGTGCCAGCAACAGGGGATACGAGCAGTACTTC
>TRBD2|-|TRBJ2-1|TRBV14
CASSKERGGYNEQFF
TGTGCCAGCAGCAAAGAGCGGGGGGGGTACAATGAGCAGTTCTTC
>-|few|TRBJ2-1|TRBV19
CASSHGGNEQFF
TGTGCCAGTAGTCACGGTGGCAATGAGCAGTTCTTC
>-|-|TRBJ2-7|TRBV14
CASSQLGWYEQYF
TGTGCCAGCAGCCAACTAGGTTGGTACGAGCAGTACTTC
>-|-|TRBJ2-7|TRBV12-3/TRBV12-4
CASTTGRGDYEQYF
TGTGCCAGCACCACTGGCAGGGGAGACTACGAGCAGTACTTC
>TRBD2|-|TRBJ2-7|TRBV15
CATSRETSGADGEQYF
TGTGCCACCAGCAGAGAAACTAGCGGGGCGGATGGGGAGCAGTACTTC
>TRBD2|-|TRBJ2-3|TRBV20-1
CSAIEGLATQYF
TGCAGTGCTATAGAGGGACTAGCTACGCAGTATTTT
>-|-|TRBJ1-1|TRBV20-1
CSARDRGGWDTEAFF
TGCAGTGCTAGAGATCGCGGAGGGTGGGACACTGAAGCTTTCTTT
>-|-|TRBJ2-5|TRBV11-2
CASSRILGGQETQYF
TGTGCCAGCAGTCGCATATTAGGGGGCCAAGAGACCCAGTACTTC
>-|-|TRBJ2-2|TRBV6-6
CASSFRQGRAGELFF
TGTGCCAGCAGTTTTCGGCAGGGACGCGCCGGGGAGCTGTTTTTT
>TRBD2|-|TRBJ2-1|TRBV11-2
CASSLERSGGSFDEQFF
TGTGCCAGCAGCTTAGAAAGGAGCGGGGGGTCGTTCGATGAGCAGTTCTTC
>-|-|TRBJ2-7|TRBV30
CAWSPTSYEQYF
TGTGCCTGGAGTCCCACCTCCTACGAGCAGTACTTC
>-|-|TRBJ1-6|TRBV20-1
CSAPAPGVYSPLHF
TGCAGTGCCCCTGCACCAGGGGTTTATTCACCCCTCCACTTT
>TRBD2|-|TRBJ2-3|TRBV20-1
CSAREGGGLSTDTQYF
TGCAGTGCTAGGGAAGGCGGGGGGCTCAGCACAGATACGCAGTATTTT
>-|-|TRBJ2-2|TRBV5-6
CASSLVAGPTGELFF
TGTGCCAGCAGCTTGGTGGCAGGGCCCACCGGGGAGCTGTTTTTT
>TRBD1|-|TRBJ2-2|TRBV9
CASSVDGTGITGELFF
TGTGCCAGCAGCGTAGATGGGACAGGGATCACCGGGGAGCTGTTTTTT
>TRBD1|-|TRBJ1-1|TRBV29-1
CSVEDGKGTGGETTEAFF
TGCAGCGTTGAAGATGGGAAGGGGACAGGGGGCGAGACCACTGAAGCTTTCTTT